This T cell receptor beta chain was profiled in a study of cytomegalovirus exposure and HLA in healthy donors. PCR was performed using 60 Vbeta and 13 Jbeta primers. TCRdb keeps only in-frame clones here, not all; method: immunoSEQ multiplex PCR. The sample has under 200,000 clones; approximately 82% are singletons. Notes on this clone: Its antigen is undetermined.

Whole-study results and caveats: Reports described diagnosis of cytomegalovirus status by the classifier as highly specific and sensitive. Analyses of presence/absence relied on an assumption of roughly uniform sequencing depth across donors. Later on, a genetic analysis was performed. It linked a missense variant in DCLRE1C with V- and J-gene trimming of TCR beta. In most subjects, TCR beta sequences reportedly gave accurate predictions of HLA-A and HLA-B alleles.

What was sequenced was PBMCs. This receptor was taken from a middle-aged woman in good health and CMV-seropositive.

CDR3 sequence (DNA): TGTGCCAGTAGTGGTAGAAGAGGCTCCGGGACAGGGATAGGAGTAGGCAATCAGCCCCAGCATTTT. This sequence encodes CASSGRRGSGTGIGVGNQPQHF. This chain links TRBV19 with TRBJ1-5; 9 bases line up with TRBD1. The J segment lost 2 bases and the V segment lost 5 bases, leaving 25 bases of the junction unmatched. The CDR3 loop spans 22 amino acids. Germline V lookup: CDR1 LNHDA, CDR2 SQIVND (reference sequence).